The 5 T cell receptor beta chains below were found in one sample sequenced in a study of early T cells in non-severe SARS-CoV-2 infection. Using its own MiXCR run on the 5' RACE reads, TCRdb lists one record per CDR3 protein. This sample yields fewer than 110,000 distinct CDR3 sequences, of which roughly 11% are seen a single time; approximately 7.3% belongs to the top ten. Sequenced material: whole blood. The receptors come from an adult who was a healthcare worker with PCR-confirmed SARS-CoV-2 infection or an uninfected control (not recorded which).

The chain has TRBV11-2 and TRBJ2-1; possible D gene TRBD2, 5 bases. The CDR3 has 15 amino acids. The germline CDR1 and CDR2 sequences are SGHAT and FQNNGV. Trimming took 6 bases from V and 0 from J, leaving 12 bases between them. The CDR3 DNA reads as TGTGCCAGCAGAACTGGACGGGACTCCTACAATGAGCAGTTCTTC. Translated, it gives CASRTGRDSYNEQFF.

This clonotype came up a few times. The J gene is TRBJ2-5, the V gene TRBV6-2 or TRBV6-3, with 10 bases aligning to TRBD2. V gave up 5 bases and J gave up 0 bases; unmatched junction bases: 9. The CDR3 runs 17 residues. Germline V CDR1 and CDR2: MNHEY, SVGEGT. In DNA form, the CDR3 reads TGTGCCAGCAGTCTCAGTAGCGGGAGGACACACCAAGAGACCCAGTACTTC. As protein: CASSLSSGRTHQETQYF.

This clonotype was counted many times. V gene TRBV9 combines with J gene TRBJ2-3; weak D call: TRBD2 (5 bases). Germline CDR1 is SGDLS and CDR2 is YYNGEE. The CDR3 totals 15 residues. Deletions cut 2 bases from V and 1 base from J, with 11 bases between. The CDR3 sequence: CASSVRGYGTDTQYF. In DNA form, the CDR3 reads TGTGCCAGCAGCGTCCGGGGATACGGCACAGATACGCAGTATTTT.

Here the CDR3 reads CAWRATGAKNIQYF. The CDR3 DNA reads TGTGCCTGGAGAGCGACAGGGGCCAAAAACATTCAGTACTTC. V usage is TRBV30 and J usage is TRBJ2-4; TRBD1 agrees at 7 bases. This CDR3 is built from 14 residues. The germline CDR1 and CDR2 sequences are GTSNPN and SVGIG (reference sequence). The J segment lost 1 base and the V segment lost 3 bases, leaving 3 bases of the junction unmatched.

This clonotype was picked up many times. The chain joins TRBV20-1 to TRBJ2-3, with D possibly matching TRBD1 (6 bases). Trimming cost V 3 bases and J 6 bases, with 22 bases left between them. The germline V gene has CDR1 DFQATT and CDR2 SNEGSKA (reference sequence). The CDR3 has 16 residues. The CDR3 bases are TGCAGTGCTAGGGTTCAAAGAAACAGGGAGACCGATACGCAGTATTTT. Its protein is CSARVQRNRETDTQYF.